This entry is about one T cell receptor beta chain. These data come from a study of control samples from healthy donors and cancer patients. Profiled with immunoSEQ multiplex PCR; TCRdb holds only in-frame clones, not every one. The sample has about 160,000 clones, approximately 94% seen once. Trimming pared 4 bases from V and 1 base from J, leaving 10 bases between. This CDR3 has 14 residues. CDR1 and CDR2 (germline): LGHDT, YNNKEL (reference sequence). This chain joins TRBV3-1 (or the pseudogene TRBV3-2) and TRBJ1-2, with no clear D. The sequenced sample consisted of blood. The source of this sequence is a woman aged 35 to 49 in good health. Here the CDR3 DNA reads TGTGCCAGCAGCCTACGGACGGTTAACTATGGCTACACCTTC. Protein product: CASSLRTVNYGYTF.